A single count supports the clone carrying this T cell receptor beta chain. The data were taken from a study of blood T cell repertoires in COVID-19. Source study methods: Nucleated cell counts were estimated from reference gene primer amplification. Repertoires were generated with immunoSEQ multiplex PCR, while TCRdb's copy carries only in-frame clones and drops some. The DNA was the basis for D and trimming; V, J and clone size are from that table. This table holds approximately 130,000 clones, 81% found once. The ends were cut back, 3 bases at V and 4 bases at J, with 9 bases in the middle. The germline gives CDR1 KGHSH, CDR2 LQKENI. The CDR3 covers 13 residues.

The receptor was derived from a woman aged 55 to 70 with active or convalescent COVID-19. J is TRBJ1-2 and V is TRBV18; weak D call: TRBD1 (5 bases). The sample consisted of peripheral blood. The CDR3 DNA is TGTGCCAGCTCACCGGGACTTCTCTATGGCTACACCTTC. Its translation: CASSPGLLYGYTF.